This T cell receptor beta chain was sequenced in a study of blood T cell repertoires in COVID-19. Study at large: Some COVID-19 samples were acute and others convalescent; all came from the United States, Italy and Spain. Sources were T cells, B-cell-depleted T cells, or PBMCs; the material itself was cDNA or gDNA.

This clone was seen only once. Per the authors' pipeline: By means of reference gene primer amplification, nucleated cell counts were estimated. Generated by immunoSEQ multiplex PCR, the TCRdb table keeps only in-frame clones and is missing some. V, J and clone size are those of that table, while D and trimming were read from the DNA. The sample contains more than 150,000 clones, roughly 90% of which appear only once. Losses at the gene ends were 3 bases for V and 4 bases for J; bases not matched to a gene: 13. The CDR3 covers 17 residues. The germline gives CDR1 KGHDR, CDR2 SFDVKD. Material: peripheral blood. V gene TRBV24-1 combines with J gene TRBJ2-7; 8 bases are a match to TRBD1. The TCR comes from a man aged 60 to 69 with acute or convalescent COVID-19. The CDR3 reads CATSDAKGDRTEYEQYF. CDR3 bases: TGTGCCACCAGTGATGCCAAGGGGGACAGGACAGAATACGAGCAGTACTTC.